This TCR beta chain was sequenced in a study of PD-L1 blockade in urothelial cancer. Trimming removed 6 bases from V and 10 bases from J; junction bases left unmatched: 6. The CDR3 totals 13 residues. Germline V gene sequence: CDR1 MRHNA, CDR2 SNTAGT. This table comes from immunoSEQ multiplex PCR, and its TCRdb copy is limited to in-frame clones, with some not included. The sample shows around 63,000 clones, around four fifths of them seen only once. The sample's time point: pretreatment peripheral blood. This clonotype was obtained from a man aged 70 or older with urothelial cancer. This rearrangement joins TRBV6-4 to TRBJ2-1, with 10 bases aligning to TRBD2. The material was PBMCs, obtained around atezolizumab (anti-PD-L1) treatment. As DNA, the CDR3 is TGTGCCAGCAGCCCTAGCGGGAGCGGGGAGCAGTTCTTC. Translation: CASSPSGSGEQFF.